This TCR beta chain is from a study of T cells after yellow fever vaccination. Study-level information: With SMART-Seq v4 Ultra Low Input, the fractions containing low cell numbers were prepared.

This clonotype was seen a handful of times. Its antigen is not known. They built TCR cDNA with 5'RACE template switching, a step that put in a universal primer site and UMIs. TCRdb independently ran MiXCR on the 5' RACE reads; one entry per CDR3 protein. The repertoire holds hundreds of thousands of distinct CDR3 sequences, with around 16% as singletons. General study points: Just a small share of clonotypes turned up in the CD4 compartment as well as the CD8 compartment. At around 95% for CD4 and approximately 88% for CD8, most primary-vaccination clones showed up again after the booster.

CDR1 and CDR2 (germline): SGHAT, FQNNGV. V was clipped by 1 base and J by 3 bases, with 8 bases between them. This CDR3 spans 14 amino acids. This chain uses TRBV11-2 with TRBJ2-3; D remains ambiguous. The TCR was taken from a man younger than 35 who received the YFV17D yellow fever vaccine. The sequencing used PBMCs, collected 5 days after the first yellow fever vaccination. CDR3 DNA sequence: TGTGCCAGCAGCTTAGTGAGGCTGACAGATACGCAGTATTTT. Encoded protein: CASSLVRLTDTQYF.